This T cell receptor beta chain was identified in a study of T and B cells in COVID-19 patients (dated by TCRdb to 2020 to 2022). For context, the study as a whole: Using TRB and IGH repertoire sequencing of peripheral blood, the study characterized adaptive immunity in COVID-19 patients who had active infection or had recovered. The recovered cohort had a median age of roughly 30 years, compared with about 70 years in the active-infection cohort. In the active-infection cohort, about 65% of the 20 patients were critically ill and required mechanical ventilation or ECMO. Over 7 million TCR sequences were analysed in a TCR and BCR sequence repository that covered about 40 patients and around 73 time points. Up to roughly 10 follow-up blood samples were collected per patient, with some samples spanning different disease stages in the same individual. An age-matched reference group of 35 to 45 healthy donors negative for COVID-19 antibodies served as the comparison for repertoire analyses. A couple of patients belonged to both the recovered and active cohorts because samples were available from active disease and after recovery. The recovered cohort included more than 15 patients who contributed under 25 samples, and most of those patients had mild to moderate COVID-19 that was managed on an outpatient basis. In the active-infection cohort, about 90% of the 20 patients had comorbidities linked to unfavorable COVID-19 outcome.

The reads were generated on an Illumina MiSeq. TRB rearrangements were amplified by multiplex PCR with BIOMED2 TRB-A/B primer pools. Two consecutive PCRs added Illumina-compatible adapters and 7-nucleotide sample barcodes to the amplicons. All library PCRs used Phusion HS II polymerase. Amplicons were purified from gel with the NucleoSpin Gel and PCR Clean-up kit, quantified on Qubit, and pooled at 3 to 5 nM. The quality of the amplicon pool was checked on an Agilent 2100 Bioanalyzer prior to Illumina next-generation sequencing. In the original analysis: TRB rearrangements were annotated with MiXCR 3.0.8 using the default MiXCR reference library. Sequences with fewer than 2 reads and non-productive reads were filtered out, and every unique CDR3 nucleotide sequence was treated as a single clone. Clonality, diversity, richness and V-J gene usage were computed in R 3.5.1. GLIPH2 was used for TCR clustering by CDR3 similarity, and generation probabilities were calculated by OLGA. GLIPH2 clusters were kept only if they contained at least four unique TCR clonotypes found in at least three individuals. The public sequencing data were trimmed at Q25 with fastp and processed into clonotypes with MiXCR by TCRdb, which kept only in-frame beta chains. Identical CDR3 protein sequences are pooled into one entry, listed with their most common genes and DNA. TCRdb assigned the V and J calls; the authors' analysis was not used. The sample includes 10,000 or so distinct CDR3 sequences, with roughly a third observed a single time. The ten largest account for about 18% of the sample.

The germline V gene (reference sequence) gives CDR1 as MNHEY and CDR2 as SMNVEV. The CDR3 starts with the cysteine, ends with the phenylalanine, and has 15 residues. CDR3 DNA is the only sequence kept; it has 45 bases, read in frame from the first base. Germline trimming: 5 bases from V, 5 bases from J; junction bases outside gene matches: 11. Comments on this clonotype: What antigen it recognizes has not been identified. Base qualities are not at hand, and no much larger clone is one base apart.

TRB repertoires were amplified from 250-500 ng of genomic DNA extracted from blood. General findings and caveats noted by the study authors: A total of 2,331 exclusive TCR clusters, including under 40 low-pGen clusters, were found in the recovered cohort. In active COVID-19, TRB repertoires were highly clonal, while at recovery, diversity and richness increased above the levels seen in healthy donors. Specific T cell subsets (CD4+/Treg/CD8+) and sorted SARS-CoV-2-responsive or tetramer+ T cells had not yet been sequenced, with those experiments still ongoing. The reported TCR clusters were said to need prospective validation before any clinical use. Few blood samples were available from mildly ill patients while symptoms were present, and early samples from severe cases were likewise scarce. Strongly skewed TRBV/TRBJ gene usage was reported in patients with COVID-19. The cohort was considered too small for HLA contributions to COVID-19 susceptibility or severity to be assessed.

Sequenced: blood. The sequence derives from a human donor with active COVID-19. The chain links TRBV27 with TRBJ2-5; 7 central nucleotides agree with TRBD2. The DNA reads as follows: TGTGCCAGCAGTGAATCGGGTGGGCGGGAGGAGACCCAGTACTTC. This gives the protein CASSESGGREETQYF.